The 16 T cell receptor beta chains below all came from one sample that was sequenced in a study of T-cell memory formation after mild COVID-19. TCRdb processed the 5' RACE reads anew with MiXCR; each CDR3 protein has one entry. Of approximately 150,000 distinct CDR3 sequences listed, 13% are singletons. The sequenced material came from PBMCs or a T cell subset sorted from them (not recorded which). The source of these receptors is a man younger than 30 who had mild COVID-19 (a few samples of this study predate the infection). Cell type and time point are not known.

This chain joins TRBV15 and TRBJ1-4, with no clear D. The germline gives CDR1 LNHNV, CDR2 YYDKDF (reference sequence). V was clipped by 0 bases and J by 7 bases, with 6 bases between them. This CDR3 has 13 amino acids. The CDR3 protein is CATSREVFEKLFF. The DNA of the CDR3 is TGTGCCACCAGCAGAGAAGTGTTTGAAAAACTGTTTTTT. The full variable domain, in which reference TRBV15 and TRBJ1-4 provide the parts outside the CDR3, is DAMVIQNPRYQVTQFGKPVTLSCSQTLNHNVMYWYQQKSSQAPKLLFHYYDKDFNNEADTPDNFQSRRPNTSFCFLDIRSPGLGDTAMYLCATSREVFEKLFFGSGTQLSVL.

This clonotype was counted a few times. This chain uses TRBV9 with TRBJ2-2, with no clear D. V shed 0 bases and J shed 5 bases, with 2 bases lying between them. CDR3 length: 12 amino acids. The germline gives CDR1 SGDLS, CDR2 YYNGEE. CDR3: CASSVVTGELFF. The CDR3, as DNA: TGTGCCAGCAGCGTAGTGACCGGGGAGCTGTTTTTT.

In its sample, this clonotype was seen a few times. This chain links TRBV6-5 with TRBJ2-7; D is ambiguous. Trimming shortened V by 5 bases and J by 6 bases, and 14 bases separated the two germline ends. The germline CDR1 and CDR2 sequences are MNHEY and SVGAGI. This CDR3 region has 13 residues. The CDR3 reads CASSPLVLGEQYF. The CDR3 region has the DNA TGTGCCAGCAGTCCCCTGGTCTTGGGCGAGCAGTACTTC.

V and J are TRBV10-2 and TRBJ1-2, with TRBD1 matching over 9 bases. The CDR3 has 13 amino acids. Germline V gene sequence: CDR1 WSHSY, CDR2 SAAADI. The ends lost 10 bases at V and 5 bases at J; junction bases unmatched: 8. The CDR3 DNA reads as TGCGCCACCCAACCGGGACAGGGTTATGGCTACACCTTC. Protein: CATQPGQGYGYTF.

This clonotype was observed a handful of times. The gene calls are TRBV7-2 and TRBJ2-5, with TRBD2 identical over 12 bases. Germline-derived CDR1 and CDR2 are SGHTA and FQGNSA. The CDR3 runs 16 residues. V shed 5 bases, J shed 2 bases, and the junction held 6 bases outside the gene matches. CDR3 amino acids: CASSPASGGGQETQYF. The CDR3 DNA reads TGTGCCAGCAGCCCGGCTAGCGGGGGGGGACAAGAGACCCAGTACTTC.

A few counts support this clonotype. This chain joins TRBV15 and TRBJ1-3, with D possibly TRBD1 on 5 matching bases. The CDR3 consists of 17 residues. V lost 1 base to trimming and J lost 3 bases, with 16 bases between them. The germline gives CDR1 LNHNV, CDR2 YYDKDF (reference sequence). The CDR3, as DNA: TGTGCCACCAGCAGAGTAGCCCAGGGAGGTTATGGAAACACCATATATTTT. Residues: CATSRVAQGGYGNTIYF.

The chain couples TRBV4-3 to TRBJ1-1; D uncertain. The CDR3 sequence is 14 residues long. V lost 4 bases to trimming and J lost 1 base, with 10 bases between them. Germline CDR1 reads LGHNA; CDR2 reads YSLEER. The CDR3 bases are TGCGCCAGCAGCCCGGAAAGAACGAACACTGAAGCTTTCTTT. Amino acids: CASSPERTNTEAFF.

This clonotype was recorded a few times. The chain has TRBV3-1 and TRBJ2-7, with TRBD2 matching 8 bases. The ends lost 4 bases at V and 6 bases at J; junction bases unmatched: 8. CDR1 and CDR2 (germline): LGHDT, YNNKEL (reference sequence). This CDR3 is 14 amino acids long. In DNA form, the CDR3 reads TGTGCCAGCAGCCTTCCGGGACTAGTTCGCGAGCAGTACTTC. This translates into CASSLPGLVREQYF.

CDR3 sequence (DNA): TGCAGCGTTGAACGCGGGGCGGAAAACTATGGCTACACCTTC. Translated: CSVERGAENYGYTF. The gene calls are TRBV29-1 and TRBJ1-2; weak D call: TRBD1 (5 bases). The CDR3 totals 14 residues. The V end lost 2 bases, the J end lost 2 bases, and 12 bases lay between the germline ends. In germline, CDR1 is SQVTM, CDR2 ANQGSEA.

J is TRBJ2-7 and V is TRBV7-2; TRBD1 matches 7 bases. The CDR3 runs 14 residues. Germline values: CDR1 SGHTA, CDR2 FQGNSA. V lost 5 bases and J lost 4; bases outside the gene matches: 8. Here the CDR3 DNA reads TGTGCCAGCAGCAAATCCGGGACAGTATACGAGCAGTACGTC. Its protein is CASSKSGTVYEQYV.

The V call is TRBV7-8, the J call TRBJ2-5, with 8 bases identical to TRBD1. Germline CDR1 is SGHVS and CDR2 is FQNEAQ. The junction had 12 bases not matched to a gene; V was cut back by 0 bases and J by 6 bases. The CDR3 has 17 amino acids. Here the CDR3 reads CASSLAGGTGGEKTQYF. The CDR3 DNA sequence: TGTGCCAGCAGCTTAGCCGGTGGCACAGGGGGTGAGAAGACCCAGTACTTC.

This clonotype was seen only a few times. CDR3: CASSTRVAKNIQYF. CDR3 bases: TGTGCCAGCAGCACCAGGGTAGCCAAAAACATTCAGTACTTC. The chain has TRBV7-8 and TRBJ2-4, with D perhaps TRBD1 (5 bases). V was shortened by 5 bases and J by 0 bases, with 8 bases between the two germline ends. CDR1 is SGHVS and CDR2 is FQNEAQ in the germline V gene. The CDR3 covers 14 residues.

This clonotype appeared many times. The chain has TRBV6-5 and TRBJ1-1, with unresolved D. This CDR3 spans 14 amino acids. V lost 0 bases to trimming and J lost 1 base, with 6 bases between them. Germline V gene lookup returns CDR1 MNHEY and CDR2 SVGAGI. The DNA for the CDR3 is TGTGCCAGCAGTTACTCACGGGAGAACACTGAAGCTTTCTTT. Encoded protein: CASSYSRENTEAFF.

This clonotype was detected only a few times. The J gene is TRBJ2-1, the V gene TRBV6-4; TRBD2 is a possible D gene (7 bases). The CDR3 is made up of 19 amino acids. V lost 6 bases to trimming and J lost 0 bases, with 24 bases between them. Germline-derived CDR1 and CDR2 are MRHNA and SNTAGT. The CDR3 nucleotides are TGTGCCAGCAGCCCCGGTGGGGCGGGGGCCCCGAGCTCCTACAATGAGCAGTTCTTC. Protein: CASSPGGAGAPSSYNEQFF.

The rearrangement joins TRBV7-2 to TRBJ2-1; 8 bases line up with TRBD2. The CDR3 has 15 residues. Germline assignment: CDR1 SGHTA and CDR2 FQGNSA. Trimming removed 5 bases from V and 7 bases from J; junction bases left unmatched: 10. The CDR3 coding sequence is TGTGCCAGCAGCCCCCGGCGGGGGGCGGGGAATGAGCAGTTCTTC. Its translation is CASSPRRGAGNEQFF.

This clonotype has more than one count but fewer than ten. The rearrangement uses TRBV25-1 and TRBJ1-3; D is ambiguous. With 4 bases removed from V and 0 bases from J, the gap between germline ends came to 13 bases. Germline V lookup: CDR1 MGHDK, CDR2 SYGVNS. The CDR3 covers 16 residues. The CDR3 nucleotides are TGTGCCAGCAGTGCCTTCGTGCTAAGCTCTGGAAACACCATATATTTT. This translates into CASSAFVLSSGNTIYF. Full variable domain (remainder filled in from reference TRBV25-1 and TRBJ1-3): EADIYQTPRYLVIGTGKKITLECSQTMGHDKMYWYQQDPGMELHLIHYSYGVNSTEKGDLSSESTVSRIRTEHFPLTLESARPSHTSQYLCASSAFVLSSGNTIYFGEGSWLTVV.